This T cell receptor (beta chain) emerged from a study of T cells after yellow fever vaccination. Study information: With SMART-Seq v4 Ultra Low Input, the fractions containing low cell numbers were prepared.

In its sample, this clonotype was seen many times. The antigen is undetermined. 5'RACE template switching added a universal primer site and UMIs to TCR cDNA. TCRdb passed the 5' RACE reads through MiXCR, listing each CDR3 protein once. The table includes about 340,000 distinct CDR3 sequences, 3% to 4.5% detected once. Findings of the study overall: Shared CD4/CD8 clonotypes were a small share, likely from convergent recombination. Reappearance after the booster was observed for most primary-vaccination clones (more than 95% CD4, more than 70% CD8).

The germline V gene encodes CDR1 SGHTA and CDR2 FQGNSA. V lost 3 bases and J 16 bases, leaving 22 bases between the germline ends. The CDR3 runs to 14 residues. This receptor was taken from a man between 18 and 35 years old who received the YFV17D yellow fever vaccine. Sequences were derived from PBMCs, sampled 5 days after the yellow fever booster vaccination. The chain links TRBV7-2 to TRBJ2-1, with TRBD2 as a possible D gene (5 bases). CDR3 loop: CASSFVTEVEGVFF. In DNA form, the CDR3 reads TGTGCCAGCAGCTTTGTAACTGAGGTTGAGGGTGTTTTCTTC.